This passage covers 16 T cell receptor beta chains from one sample sequenced in a study of cytomegalovirus exposure and HLA in healthy donors. Data came from immunoSEQ multiplex PCR; TCRdb stores just in-frame clones and leaves some out. This sample has 200,000 to 300,000 clones, with 87% found just once. Sequencing was performed on PBMCs. These receptors all stem from a man between 18 and 29 years old in good health and CMV-seropositive.

This chain links TRBV7-2 with TRBJ1-1; D gene unclear. This CDR3 region has 15 residues. The V end was cut by 5 bases, the J end by 3 bases, with 16 bases between. Germline V gene data show CDR1 as SGHTA and CDR2 as FQGNSA. CDR3 residues: CASSEDIGSHTEAFF. The CDR3 DNA sequence: TGTGCCAGCAGCGAAGATATTGGGAGCCACACTGAAGCTTTCTTT. Based on the CDR3 plus reference TRBV7-2 and TRBJ1-1, the full variable domain is GAGVSQSPSNKVTEKGKDVELRCDPISGHTALYWYRQSLGQGLEFLIYFQGNSAPDKSGLPSDRFSAERTGGSVSTLTIQRTQQEDSAVYLCASSEDIGSHTEAFFGQGTRLTVV.

The V gene is TRBV5-1, the J gene TRBJ1-4; D is undetermined. The V end lost 3 bases, the J end lost 5 bases, and 8 bases lay between the germline ends. CDR1 SGHRS and CDR2 YFSETQ come from the germline V gene. CDR3 length: 13 residues. This CDR3 reads CASSSRMNEKLFF. CDR3 DNA: TGCGCCAGCAGCTCACGGATGAATGAAAAACTGTTTTTT.

J is TRBJ2-3 and V is TRBV15, with D perhaps matching TRBD1 (6 bases). Germline V lookup: CDR1 LNHNV, CDR2 YYDKDF (reference sequence). The CDR3 totals 12 residues. The ends were cut back, 3 bases at V and 6 bases at J, with 7 bases in the middle. As DNA, the CDR3 is TGTGCCACCAGCAGGAGGGGGGATACGCAGTATTTT. This gives the protein CATSRRGDTQYF. Filled out from reference TRBV15 and TRBJ2-3, the complete variable domain reads DAMVIQNPRYQVTQFGKPVTLSCSQTLNHNVMYWYQQKSSQAPKLLFHYYDKDFNNEADTPDNFQSRRPNTSFCFLDIRSPGLGDTAMYLCATSRRGDTQYFGPGTRLTVL.

The rearrangement links TRBV6-5 to TRBJ1-3; 7 nucleotides match TRBD1. The V gene's germline CDR1 is MNHEY and CDR2 SVGAGI. The CDR3 length is 15 residues. Trimming took 0 bases from V and 4 from J; bases not matched to a gene: 3. DNA for the CDR3: TGTGCCAGCAGTTACTCGAACAGGGGAGGAAACACCATATATTTT. It specifies CASSYSNRGGNTIYF.

The chain joins TRBV5-1 to TRBJ2-2, with D unclear. The CDR3 runs 12 residues. V was clipped by 4 bases and J by 7 bases, with 8 bases between them. The germline CDR1 and CDR2 sequences are SGHRS and YFSETQ. Written as DNA, the CDR3 is TGCGCCAGCAGCAGGGATGTCGGGGAGCTGTTTTTT. Protein: CASSRDVGELFF.

V usage is TRBV27 and J usage is TRBJ1-5; D possibly corresponds to TRBD1 (5 bases). V was shortened by 6 bases and J by 6 bases, with 18 bases between the two germline ends. The germline V gene encodes CDR1 MNHEY and CDR2 SMNVEV (reference sequence). The CDR3 runs to 15 residues. CDR3 amino acids: CASRLSGTGSQPQHF. DNA of the CDR3: TGTGCCAGCAGACTCTCAGGGACCGGCAGTCAGCCCCAGCATTTT.

The chain combines TRBV6-4 with TRBJ1-2, with D tentatively TRBD1 (5 bases). Germline assignment: CDR1 MRHNA and CDR2 SNTAGT. This CDR3 comprises 14 residues. The V end lost 5 bases, the J end lost 5 bases, and 15 bases lay between the germline ends. The chain's CDR3 is CASSPGPGGYGYTF. Here the CDR3 DNA reads TGTGCCAGCAGTCCAGGACCCGGGGGGTATGGCTACACCTTC.

The rearrangement links TRBV9 to TRBJ2-7, with D hard to call. Germline-derived CDR1 and CDR2 are SGDLS and YYNGEE. V was trimmed by 3 bases and J by 4 bases, leaving 17 bases between them. This CDR3 spans 15 amino acids. CDR3 region: CASSGCGTILYEQYF. DNA for the CDR3: TGTGCCAGCAGCGGGTGCGGAACAATTCTTTACGAGCAGTACTTC. Supplemented by reference TRBV9 and TRBJ2-7, the full variable domain reads DSGVTQTPKHLITATGQRVTLRCSPRSGDLSVYWYQQSLDQGLQFLIQYYNGEERAKGNILERFSAQQFPDLHSELNLSSLELGDSALYFCASSGCGTILYEQYFGPGTRLTVT.

The V and J genes are TRBV7-2 and TRBJ1-3; TRBD1 aligns across 7 bases. CDR1 and CDR2 (germline): SGHTA, FQGNSA. The CDR3 contains 14 residues. J gave up 2 bases and V 2 bases, and 0 bases lay outside the gene matches. CDR3 region: CASSLQGAGNTIYF. DNA of the CDR3: TGTGCCAGCAGCTTACAGGGGGCTGGAAACACCATATATTTT.

This clone turned up a few times. V gene TRBV6-1 combines with J gene TRBJ2-7; 7 positions agree with TRBD2. In germline, CDR1 is MNHNS, CDR2 SASEGT. V shed 7 bases and J 0 bases; nucleotides not matched to a gene: 9. The CDR3 runs 15 residues. CDR3 nucleotide sequence: TGTGCCAGCATCTCTTTCGGGGGGAGCTCCTACGAGCAGTACTTC. Protein: CASISFGGSSYEQYF.

The gene calls are TRBV4-1 and TRBJ1-5, with D tentatively TRBD1 (5 bases). The CDR3 is 15 residues long. Trimming took 4 bases from V and 2 from J, leaving 12 bases between them. Germline-derived CDR1 and CDR2 are MGHRA and YSYEKL. The CDR3 coding sequence is TGCGCCAGCAGCCTTATCCCGGGACGCAATCAGCCCCAGCATTTT. Residues: CASSLIPGRNQPQHF.

The genes are TRBV6-1 and TRBJ2-2, with TRBD1 matching over 8 bases. V lost 4 bases, J lost 7 bases, and 8 bases stayed unmatched. The CDR3 contains 15 residues. Germline V gives CDR1 MNHNS, CDR2 SASEGT. CDR3 region: CASSGGQAYVGELFF. The CDR3 region has the DNA TGTGCCAGCAGTGGGGGACAGGCTTATGTCGGGGAGCTGTTTTTT.

This chain uses TRBV6-5 with TRBJ2-1, with TRBD2 matching 9 bases. Germline lookup yields CDR1 MNHEY and CDR2 SVGAGI. The CDR3 has 15 amino acids. J gave up 3 bases and V 9 bases, and 9 bases lay outside the gene matches. This chain's CDR3 is CASQTTTSGYNEQFF. In DNA, the CDR3 is TGTGCCAGTCAAACCACGACTAGCGGCTACAATGAGCAGTTCTTC.

The chain is built from TRBV10-1 and TRBJ2-1, with TRBD2 identical over 8 bases. This CDR3 region has 13 residues. The germline CDR1 and CDR2 sequences are WNHNN and SYGVQD (reference sequence). Trimming took 6 bases from V and 7 from J; bases not matched to a gene: 5. Here the CDR3 reads CASSPGLGNEQFF. DNA of the CDR3: TGCGCCAGCAGCCCGGGACTAGGGAATGAGCAGTTCTTC.

This chain uses TRBV27 with TRBJ1-1; perhaps TRBD1 as D (5 bases). Trimming took 2 bases from V and 1 from J, leaving 11 bases between them. The CDR3 sequence is 15 residues long. Germline assignment: CDR1 MNHEY and CDR2 SMNVEV (reference sequence). CDR3: CASSLVGGTNTEAFF. The CDR3 bases are TGTGCCAGCAGTTTAGTCGGGGGTACGAACACTGAAGCTTTCTTT.

The J gene is TRBJ2-2, the V gene TRBV6-5; D perhaps matches TRBD1 (6 bases). CDR1 MNHEY and CDR2 SVGAGI come from the germline V gene. The length of the CDR3 is 15 residues. Trimming took off 2 bases at V and 1 base at J, with 8 bases between the two ends. The CDR3 bases are TGTGCCAGCAGTTACGCGACAGGGAACACCGGGGAGCTGTTTTTT. Translation gives CASSYATGNTGELFF.